This T cell receptor (beta chain) was recovered during a study of a mutant IDH1 vaccine in newly diagnosed glioma. About the research overall: Commencement of vaccination occurred 4-6 weeks following radiotherapy alone, or concurrently with temozolomide cycles. Standard pretreatment was either radiotherapy, temozolomide, or, for most, radiochemotherapy with temozolomide.

Produced via immunoSEQ multiplex PCR; TCRdb's table is partial and in-frame only. The table includes over 30,000 clones, roughly three fifths detected once. Time point reported: week 5, during vaccination. A 20-mer mutant IDH1 peptide at 300 ug was injected subcutaneously with topical imiquimod. On this clone: Its target is not known.

The input for sequencing was PBMCs, taken from a glioma patient whose treatment included an IDH1 peptide vaccine. This clonotype originated in a woman younger than 30 with glioma.

CDR3 protein: CASSEADRFNSPLHF. The CDR3 nucleotides are TGTGCCAGCAGTGAAGCTGACAGATTTAATTCACCCCTCCACTTT. V and J are TRBV6-1 and TRBJ1-6, with D perhaps matching TRBD1 (5 bases). The germline V gene has CDR1 MNHNS and CDR2 SASEGT. The CDR3 consists of 15 residues. V was pared by 0 bases and J by 6 bases, with 9 bases between.